Included here is one TCR beta chain sequence, with context. Other DNA sequences in this sample translate to the same CDR3. Germline CDR1 is MNHEY and CDR2 is SVGAGI. V lost 7 bases, J lost 10 bases, and 14 bases lay in between. The CDR3 sequence is 13 residues long. This record comes from a study of blood T cell repertoires in COVID-19. Sequencing used immunoSEQ multiplex PCR; TCRdb keeps in-frame clones, though not all of them. The sample yields more than 150,000 clones, nearly 80% seen once. Sequenced input: peripheral blood. The chain is built from TRBV6-5 and TRBJ1-6; maybe TRBD1 (5 bases). The TCR comes from a woman older than 75 with acute or convalescent COVID-19. This CDR3 is CASTTGRGSPLHF. Here the CDR3 DNA reads TGTGCCAGCACGACGGGGCGGGGGTCACCCCTCCACTTT.